This record covers a single T cell receptor beta chain. Antigen unknown. This record belongs to a study of T cell repertoires in cytomegalovirus infection. About the study: Signatures in public TCR beta sequences pointed to both CMV infection and matching HLA type. Study-wide results and limits: Ex vivo responses were dominated by HLA-C-restricted CMV-specific TCR beta clonotypes. Carriers of CMV plus the relevant HLA were identified by cumulative public TCR beta family frequency.

TCRdb itself ran the reads through MiXCR, one entry per CDR3 protein. There are 350,000 to 500,000 distinct CDR3 sequences in the sample; around 32% occur only once, and roughly 13% lies in the top ten. This CDR3 has 14 amino acids. The J segment lost 6 bases and the V segment lost 7 bases, leaving 3 bases of the junction unmatched. Input material: PBMCs. The chain uses TRBV12-3 or TRBV12-4 and TRBJ2-1; 13 nucleotides align to TRBD2. The TCR sequence derives from a human donor in good health (CMV status not recorded). Some clones in this sample may be carry-over from other donors' samples. This chain's CDR3 is CASITSGGANEQFF. The CDR3 bases are TGTGCCAGCATTACTAGCGGGGGGGCCAATGAGCAGTTCTTC.